Shown below are 25 T cell receptor beta chains from a single sample sequenced in a study of T cells in Graves' hyperthyroidism and ophthalmopathy. The source material, RNA transcripts, was used to amplify TCR beta CDR3 regions. TCR CDR3 underwent first-round RT-PCR with the HTBI primer set. TCRdb used MiXCR to reprocess the multiplex PCR reads, holding one entry per CDR3 protein. Of around 700,000 distinct CDR3 sequences in the sample, roughly a sixth were seen once. Material: blood. These receptors all stem from a woman aged 50 to 65 with Graves' hyperthyroidism that later progressed to Graves' ophthalmopathy.

In this sample, this clonotype turned up many times. V is TRBV7-9 and J is TRBJ2-2; 10 bases fit TRBD2. Germline CDR1 and CDR2: SEHNR and FQNEAQ (reference sequence). With 0 bases clipped from V and 6 bases from J, the junction kept 10 bases outside the gene matches. This CDR3 spans 18 amino acids. For the CDR3, the DNA is TGTGCCAGCAGCTTAGCGTCTAGCGGGGGAAAACTTGCCGGGGAGCTGTTTTTT. Translating gives CASSLASSGGKLAGELFF.

This clonotype was observed at least ten times. V usage is TRBV20-1 and J usage is TRBJ2-3; D might be TRBD1 or TRBD2, each matching 5 bases. Germline assignment: CDR1 DFQATT and CDR2 SNEGSKA (reference sequence). Trimming pared 5 bases from V and 2 bases from J, leaving 14 bases between. This CDR3 has 14 amino acids. The CDR3 bases are TGCAGTGCTGAGGGGATGGCAGACACAGATACGCAGTATTTT. Translation gives CSAEGMADTDTQYF.

There are many counts of this clonotype. The gene calls are TRBV11-2 and TRBJ2-1; D possibly corresponds to TRBD1 (5 bases). V lost 7 bases, J lost 0 bases, and 10 bases lay in between. CDR1 and CDR2 (germline): SGHAT, FQNNGV. This CDR3 contains 14 residues. The CDR3 nucleotides read TGTGCCAGCACCCCGGACAACTCCTACAATGAGCAGTTCTTC. Protein: CASTPDNSYNEQFF.

This clonotype has at least ten counts. V is TRBV20-1 and J is TRBJ1-1, with D perhaps TRBD1 (5 bases). Trimming removed 6 bases at V and 0 bases at J, with 23 bases between. The CDR3 consists of 17 residues. Germline CDR1 is DFQATT and CDR2 is SNEGSKA (reference sequence). In nucleotides, the CDR3 is TGCAGTGCGAATACTCATGGGGGGGGACTTTTGAACACTGAAGCTTTCTTT. Its translation is CSANTHGGGLLNTEAFF.

This clonotype was observed many times. The J gene is TRBJ2-3, the V gene TRBV20-1, with D hard to call. The germline V gene has CDR1 DFQATT and CDR2 SNEGSKA (reference sequence). Between the trimmed V and J ends, which lost 5 bases and 8 bases, there was a span of 14 bases. CDR3 length: 12 residues. Here the CDR3 reads CSAPSPAGTQYF. CDR3 nucleotide sequence: TGCAGTGCTCCTTCGCCCGCCGGTACGCAGTATTTT.

This clonotype was detected ten times or more. This sequence joins TRBV30 and TRBJ1-4, with unresolved D. Trimming removed 3 bases from V and 5 bases from J, with 10 bases in between. CDR1 is GTSNPN and CDR2 is SVGIG in the germline V gene (reference sequence). CDR3 size: 13 residues. The CDR3 loop is CAWRRRENEKLFF. The CDR3 nucleotides are TGTGCCTGGAGGAGAAGGGAGAATGAAAAACTGTTTTTT.

This clonotype has a single count. V usage is TRBV25-1 and J usage is TRBJ1-2, with TRBD1 identical over 11 bases. The CDR3 is 15 amino acids. Trimming cost V 4 bases and J 5 bases; bases outside gene matches: 6. The germline V gene has CDR1 MGHDK and CDR2 SYGVNS. The CDR3 DNA reads as TGTGCCAGCAGTGCGCGGACAGGGGGCGGGTATGGCTACACCTTC. This gives the protein CASSARTGGGYGYTF.

The chain combines TRBV7-9 with TRBJ2-3; possibly TRBD1 for D (5 bases). The CDR3 runs 13 residues. The germline V and J ends were trimmed by 5 bases and 4 bases, with 10 bases remaining between them. The germline gives CDR1 SEHNR, CDR2 FQNEAQ (reference sequence). CDR3: CASSARDSDTQYF. CDR3 bases: TGTGCCAGCAGCGCCAGGGATTCAGATACGCAGTATTTT.

The V gene is TRBV27, the J gene TRBJ1-5; D possibly corresponds to TRBD1 (5 bases). Germline V gives CDR1 MNHEY, CDR2 SMNVEV (reference sequence). Trimming stripped 6 bases from V and 9 bases from J, with 15 bases between. The CDR3 runs 13 residues. The CDR3 DNA reads as TGTGCCAGCAGCCCGGGACTTCAATCGCCCCAGCATTTT. Its translation: CASSPGLQSPQHF.

The rearrangement uses TRBV20-1 and TRBJ1-2; TRBD1 aligns across 10 bases. The CDR3 is 16 residues long. Germline trimming cut 3 bases from V and 6 bases from J; bases unmatched to any gene: 13. The germline gives CDR1 DFQATT, CDR2 SNEGSKA (reference sequence). The CDR3 sequence: CSASDEAGQGVDGYTF. CDR3 sequence (DNA): TGCAGTGCTAGCGATGAGGCCGGACAGGGGGTCGATGGCTACACCTTC.

The gene calls are TRBV5-5 and TRBJ2-1; 9 nucleotides agree with TRBD2. J lost 0 bases, V lost 0 bases, and 7 bases had no gene match. The CDR3 contains 18 residues. Germline loops: CDR1 SGHKS, CDR2 YYEKEE (reference sequence). CDR3 nucleotide sequence: TGTGCCAGCAGCTTGGAGTGGAGTAGCGGGAGCTCCTACAATGAGCAGTTCTTC. As protein: CASSLEWSSGSSYNEQFF.

This clonotype was detected once. The CDR3 carries no conserved terminal phenylalanine or tryptophan, so it likely arises from a read error. This chain uses TRBV30 with TRBJ1-5, with 10 bases that match TRBD1. The CDR3 spans 14 residues. With 6 bases clipped from V and 9 bases from J, the junction kept 11 bases outside the gene matches. The germline CDR1 and CDR2 sequences are GTSNPN and SVGIG (reference sequence). CDR3: CACGTGAASRPQHL. The CDR3 DNA reads as TGTGCCTGTGGGACAGGGGCCGCCTCCAGGCCCCAGCATCTT.

This clonotype showed up just a few times. The chain has TRBV20-1 and TRBJ2-1, with TRBD1 matching over 8 bases. CDR1 is DFQATT, CDR2 SNEGSKA, per germline (reference sequence). The CDR3 loop spans 16 amino acids. Unmatched junction bases numbered 12, after V lost 0 bases and J lost 8 bases. Here the CDR3 reads CSARDLPGQAGDEQFF. The CDR3, as DNA: TGCAGTGCTAGAGACCTCCCGGGACAGGCTGGCGATGAGCAGTTCTTC.

The chain employs TRBV10-3 and TRBJ2-1; D uncertain. CDR1 and CDR2 (germline): ENHRY, SYGVKD. V lost 0 bases and J lost 0, with 9 bases in between. The CDR3 has 16 residues. The CDR3 sequence: CAISESGPSSYNEQFF. In DNA form, the CDR3 reads TGTGCCATCAGTGAGTCAGGGCCAAGCTCCTACAATGAGCAGTTCTTC.

With regard to this clonotype: This may stem from a read error, because a much larger clone lies one nucleotide away. The V gene is TRBV2, the J gene TRBJ2-1, with 13 bases lining up with TRBD2. This CDR3 has 19 residues. Germline values: CDR1 SNHLY, CDR2 FYNNEI. CDR3 nucleotides: TGTGCCAGCAGTGATTCGGGGACTAGCGGGATAGGCTCCTACAATGAGCGGTTCTTC. It translates to CASSDSGTSGIGSYNERFF.

This clonotype was seen repeatedly, ten times or more. The chain recombines TRBV30 with TRBJ1-5, with unresolved D. Germline V gene data show CDR1 as GTSNPN and CDR2 as SVGIG (reference sequence). The CDR3 loop spans 14 amino acids. Trimming stripped 2 bases from V and 11 bases from J, with 19 bases between. CDR3: CAWSWSRTHEAQHF. CDR3 DNA: TGTGCCTGGAGTTGGAGTCGGACTCATGAGGCCCAGCATTTT.

A note on this clonotype: At one end the junction does not follow the germline gene, possibly because of a read error. This rearrangement joins TRBV19 to TRBJ1-2; maybe TRBD1 (5 bases). The CDR3 covers 15 residues. Germline V gives CDR1 LNHDA, CDR2 SQIVND (reference sequence). CDR3: CASTNPGTGDYGYAF. The DNA of the CDR3 is TGTGCCAGTACCAACCCGGGAACAGGTGACTATGGCTACGCCTTC.

The chain employs TRBV7-3 and TRBJ2-1; 12 nucleotides agree with TRBD2. The germline gives CDR1 SGHTA, CDR2 FQGTGA. The CDR3 runs to 16 residues. The J segment lost 5 bases and the V segment lost 1 base, leaving 3 bases of the junction unmatched. CDR3 amino acids: CASSLIGLAGNNEQFF. DNA for the CDR3: TGTGCCAGCAGCTTAATAGGACTAGCGGGAAACAATGAGCAGTTCTTC. Based on the CDR3 plus reference TRBV7-3 and TRBJ2-1, the full variable domain is GAGVSQTPSNKVTEKGKYVELRCDPISGHTALYWYRQSLGQGPEFLIYFQGTGAADDSGLPNDRFFAVRPEGSVSTLKIQRTERGDSAVYLCASSLIGLAGNNEQFFGPGTRLTVL.

This clonotype was recorded only once. V and J are TRBV9 and TRBJ1-2; possibly TRBD1 for D (5 bases). The V end lost 3 bases, the J end lost 8 bases, and 14 bases lay between the germline ends. CDR3 size: 13 residues. Germline V gene sequence: CDR1 SGDLS, CDR2 YYNGEE. CDR3 nucleotides: TGTGCCAGCAGCGGGGGGGGGGACCTAGGCTACACCTTC. It encodes CASSGGGDLGYTF.

This clonotype was detected only a few times. V usage is TRBV29-1 and J usage is TRBJ2-7; D call uncertain. The length of the CDR3 is 11 residues. The V gene lost 3 bases and the J gene lost 0 bases, with 3 bases spanning the gap. Per germline, CDR1 SQVTM and CDR2 ANQGSEA. Here the CDR3 DNA reads TGCAGCGTTGAGGCCTCCTACGAGCAGTACTTC. Encoded protein: CSVEASYEQYF.

There are a few counts of this clonotype. J is TRBJ2-7 and V is TRBV27; 8 positions agree with TRBD1. The V segment lost 8 bases and the J segment 0 bases; nucleotides outside the gene matches: 9. The CDR3 spans 15 residues. From germline, CDR1 is MNHEY and CDR2 SMNVEV (reference sequence). Here the CDR3 reads CASRARGTGSYEQYF. The DNA for the CDR3 is TGTGCCAGCCGCGCCCGTGGGACAGGCTCCTACGAGCAGTACTTC.

This clonotype has just a few counts. The chain uses TRBV19 and TRBJ2-3; D may be TRBD2 (6 bases). The CDR3 is 16 amino acids. The germline CDR1 and CDR2 sequences are LNHDA and SQIVND (reference sequence). V lost 5 bases, J lost 4 bases, and 19 bases lay in between. The CDR3 is CASSLMGGSASDTQYF. CDR3 sequence (DNA): TGTGCCAGTAGTCTAATGGGGGGTTCGGCGTCAGATACGCAGTATTTT.

This clonotype showed up just a few times. The gene calls are TRBV6-1 and TRBJ2-1, with D perhaps TRBD2 (6 bases). Germline CDR1 and CDR2: MNHNS and SASEGT. The CDR3 runs to 15 residues. V was trimmed by 8 bases and J by 2 bases, leaving 16 bases between them. CDR3 residues: CASGVWGDPYNEQFF. CDR3 nucleotides: TGTGCCAGCGGCGTTTGGGGGGACCCCTACAATGAGCAGTTCTTC.

The V and J genes are TRBV5-1 and TRBJ2-3; TRBD2 agrees at 8 bases. V shed 2 bases and J 8 bases; nucleotides not matched to a gene: 13. CDR1 and CDR2 (germline): SGHRS, YFSETQ. The CDR3 is made up of 16 amino acids. CDR3 DNA: TGCGCCAGCAGCTTTTCTTCGAGCGGGGGCTGGGGTACGCAGTATTTT. Amino acids: CASSFSSSGGWGTQYF. The full variable domain, rest sourced from reference TRBV5-1 and TRBJ2-3, is KAGVTQTPRYLIKTRGQQVTLSCSPISGHRSVSWYQQTPGQGLQFLFEYFSETQRNKGNFPGRFSGRQFSNSRSEMNVSTLELGDSALYLCASSFSSSGGWGTQYFGPGTRLTVL.

V usage is TRBV12-3 or TRBV12-4 and J usage is TRBJ1-6; 9 bases align to TRBD1. This CDR3 has 16 amino acids. The V and J ends lost 5 bases and 5 bases, in that order; junction bases with no gene match: 7. The CDR3 nucleotides are TGTGCCAGCAGTAGGGACAGGGTAAAGAATAATTCACCCCTCCACTTT. Translating it yields CASSRDRVKNNSPLHF.